A selection of T cell receptor beta chains follows, all from one sample in a study of beta chain features in type 1 diabetes. Clones were sequenced by immunoSEQ multiplex PCR, and TCRdb holds only the in-frame ones, with some missing. The sample contains some 330,000 clones, about 10% of which appear only once. The source material was naive CD4+ T cells from blood. All receptors derive from a woman in her 30s in good health. The CDR3 runs from the conserved cysteine through the conserved F or W. Size values are once, few and many counts, or a class for expanded clones, and some rows have none.

abundance: .
j_gene: TRBJ2-5
v_gene: TRBV5-4
len: 15
CDR3aa: CASSQQLAGAETQYF

abundance: few
j_gene: TRBJ1-1
v_gene: TRBV25-1
len: 15
CDR3aa: CASSELAQGNTEAFF

abundance: few
j_gene: TRBJ2-3
v_gene: TRBV25-1
len: 16
CDR3aa: CASSDPLAGSTDTQYF

abundance: few
j_gene: TRBJ2-3
v_gene: TRBV28
len: 11
CDR3aa: CASSLGATQYF

abundance: few
j_gene: TRBJ2-1
v_gene: TRBV7-2
len: 13
CDR3aa: CASSSSPAQVQFF

abundance: few
j_gene: TRBJ2-1
v_gene: TRBV28
len: 14
CDR3aa: CAFSRDRAQNEQFF

abundance: few
j_gene: TRBJ2-1
v_gene: TRBV10-3
len: 14
CDR3aa: CAISPGLARNEQFF

abundance: few
j_gene: TRBJ2-1
v_gene: TRBV15
len: 16
CDR3aa: CATSRDIGSSGNEQFF

abundance: .
j_gene: TRBJ2-1
v_gene: TRBV28
len: 16
CDR3aa: CASSLWTSGRVDEQFF

abundance: .
j_gene: TRBJ2-7
v_gene: TRBV5-6
len: 15
CDR3aa: CASSWGGTRAGEQYF

abundance: few
j_gene: TRBJ1-2
v_gene: TRBV28
len: 14
CDR3aa: CASSFLGQYYGYTF

abundance: .
j_gene: TRBJ2-7
v_gene: TRBV29-1
len: 13
CDR3aa: CSVENTGSYEQYF

abundance: .
j_gene: TRBJ2-7
v_gene: TRBV7-2
len: 13
CDR3aa: CASNPDRGDEQYF

abundance: .
j_gene: TRBJ2-2
v_gene: TRBV5-1
len: 16
CDR3aa: CASSLVAGGSTGELFF

abundance: .
j_gene: TRBJ2-2
v_gene: TRBV7-6
len: 16
CDR3aa: CASSLNEGSNTGELFF

abundance: .
j_gene: TRBJ1-5
v_gene: TRBV30
len: 16
CDR3aa: CAWSTAGTYSNQPQHF

abundance: .
j_gene: TRBJ2-7
v_gene: TRBV14
len: 12
CDR3aa: CATGRGGYEQYF

abundance: .
j_gene: TRBJ1-6
v_gene: TRBV5-1
len: 12
CDR3aa: CASSSEGSPLHF

abundance: few
j_gene: TRBJ1-5
v_gene: TRBV6-6
len: 16
CDR3aa: CASRPEVRGYGQPQHF

abundance: few
j_gene: TRBJ1-2
v_gene: TRBV4-3
len: 18
CDR3aa: CASSQDPARFGVGYGYTF

abundance: few
j_gene: TRBJ2-2
v_gene: TRBV5-1
len: 14
CDR3aa: CASISGSLTGELFF

abundance: few
j_gene: TRBJ2-5
v_gene: TRBV7-2
len: 14
CDR3aa: CASSLAQYQETQYF

abundance: .
j_gene: TRBJ1-2
v_gene: TRBV5-6
len: 12
CDR3aa: CASSLGAHGYTF

abundance: few
j_gene: TRBJ2-5
v_gene: TRBV2
len: 15
CDR3aa: CASSEETSRSETQYF

abundance: few
j_gene: TRBJ2-7
v_gene: TRBV29-1
len: 14
CDR3aa: CSVSRQGLSYEQYF

abundance: .
j_gene: TRBJ2-5
v_gene: TRBV6-1
len: 15
CDR3aa: CASSELAGEEETQYF

abundance: few
j_gene: TRBJ2-1
v_gene: TRBV7-2
len: 17
CDR3aa: CASSKQGGAGVTNEQFF